These T cell receptor beta chains were read from a single sample in a study of blood T cell repertoires in COVID-19. TCRdb's copy holds only in-frame clones and misses some; the assay was immunoSEQ multiplex PCR. The sample carries 250,000 to 350,000 clones, around 90% recorded once. The sequenced material came from peripheral blood. The receptor source for this set is a woman in her 50s who had recovered from COVID-19. Both conserved end residues are part of each CDR3. The order of the fields is CDR3 length, V gene, D gene, clone size, J gene, CDR3 protein, CDR3 DNA. D genes are given only for firm matches. Some rows have no size entry. The others give once, few or many, or a class for an expanded clone.

14	TRBV6-5	TRBD1	once	TRBJ2-7	CASNRDRGGYEQYF	TGTGCCAGCAACCGGGACAGGGGGGGTTACGAGCAGTACTTC
15	TRBV5-1	-	-	TRBJ2-3	CASSLVVGGTDTQYF	TGCGCCAGCAGCTTGGTAGTCGGTGGCACAGATACGCAGTATTTT
14	TRBV5-1	-	once	TRBJ1-4	CASRSQGTNEKLFF	TGCGCCAGCAGGTCTCAGGGGACTAATGAAAAACTGTTTTTT
17	TRBV5-5	-	-	TRBJ1-1	CASSLAIWGAGATEAFF	TGTGCCAGCAGCTTGGCCATTTGGGGCGCGGGGGCTACTGAAGCTTTCTTT
16	TRBV24-1	TRBD2	-	TRBJ2-1	CATSVWEGPGRNEQFF	TGTGCCACCAGTGTCTGGGAGGGCCCCGGAAGGAATGAGCAGTTCTTC
14	TRBV19	-	-	TRBJ1-1	CASTPLGGVTEAFF	TGTGCCAGTACCCCTCTAGGGGGGGTCACTGAAGCTTTCTTT
17	TRBV7-2	TRBD2	-	TRBJ2-1	CASSTTSGRAWYNEQFF	TGTGCCAGCAGCACGACTAGCGGGAGGGCCTGGTACAATGAGCAGTTCTTC
15	TRBV6-4	-	-	TRBJ1-2	CASSDPEHNNYGYTF	TGTGCCAGCAGTGATCCCGAGCATAATAACTATGGCTACACCTTC
13	TRBV5-1	TRBD1	-	TRBJ1-2	CASSLGQGDGYTF	TGCGCCAGCAGCTTGGGACAGGGAGATGGCTACACCTTC
14	TRBV3-1/TRBV3-2	-	-	TRBJ2-7	CASSQVLYYPEQYF	TGTGCCAGCAGCCAAGTACTCTACTACCCGGAGCAGTACTTC
15	TRBV15	-	-	TRBJ1-2	CATSRDLLGAPGYTF	TGTGCCACCAGCAGAGATTTGTTGGGGGCGCCCGGCTACACCTTC
15	TRBV4-3	-	-	TRBJ1-5	CASSQDTGSGQPQHF	TGCGCCAGCAGCCAAGATACAGGTAGTGGTCAGCCCCAGCATTTT
15	TRBV28	TRBD2	-	TRBJ2-5	CASSTLYSGEETQYF	TGTGCCAGCAGTACCCTTTATAGCGGGGAAGAGACCCAGTACTTC
14	TRBV7-3	-	-	TRBJ1-1	CASSVSNSNTEAFF	TGTGCCAGCAGCGTGAGTAATTCGAACACTGAAGCTTTCTTT
15	TRBV4-3	TRBD1	-	TRBJ1-6	CASSQRQGSNSPLHF	TGCGCCAGCAGCCAAAGACAGGGTAGCAATTCACCCCTCCACTTT
13	TRBV29-1	-	-	TRBJ1-1	CSVAGRGYPDPFF	TGCAGCGTTGCCGGGAGGGGATACCCTGATCCTTTCTTT
15	TRBV18	-	-	TRBJ2-3	CASSPPGESTDTQYF	TGTGCCAGCTCCCCCCCGGGGGAGAGCACAGATACGCAGTATTTT
20	TRBV10-3	-	-	TRBJ1-1	CAISESLISGDWRSHTEAFF	TGTGCCATCAGTGAGTCGTTAATCTCGGGGGATTGGAGATCGCACACTGAAGCTTTCTTT
14	TRBV12-5	TRBD1	few	TRBJ2-7	CASGLTGVSYEQYF	TGTGCTAGTGGCCTAACAGGGGTGAGCTACGAGCAGTACTTC
17	TRBV7-6	TRBD2	-	TRBJ2-1	CASSAGTSGGAYNEQFF	TGTGCCAGCAGCGCAGGGACTAGCGGGGGGGCGTACAATGAGCAGTTCTTC
19	TRBV13	TRBD2	-	TRBJ2-1	CASSLGLSTAGVTYNEQFF	TGTGCCAGCAGCTTAGGGCTCTCCACAGCGGGAGTCACCTACAATGAGCAGTTCTTC
15	TRBV9	-	-	TRBJ1-2	CASSTGSLSGAGYTF	TGTGCCAGCAGCACAGGCTCGCTTTCAGGGGCTGGCTACACCTTC
17	TRBV7-2	TRBD2	-	TRBJ2-7	CASSARTSGSLAYEQYF	TGTGCCAGCAGCGCCAGGACTAGCGGGAGTCTCGCCTACGAGCAGTACTTC
16	TRBV5-5	TRBD2	-	TRBJ2-1	CASSSVPGTSVNEQFF	TGTGCCAGCAGCTCCGTCCCCGGGACTAGCGTCAATGAGCAGTTCTTC
15	TRBV7-2	TRBD1	once	TRBJ1-1	CASSKSDRTNTEAFF	TGTGCCAGCAGCAAATCGGACAGGACGAACACTGAAGCTTTCTTT
15	TRBV9	TRBD2	-	TRBJ2-5	CASSVETSGKETQYF	TGTGCCAGCAGCGTAGAAACCAGCGGGAAAGAGACCCAGTACTTC
13	TRBV29-1	-	-	TRBJ2-5	CSADLSRGETQYF	TGCAGCGCCGACTTGTCTCGAGGGGAGACCCAGTACTTC
14	TRBV10-3	-	-	TRBJ1-2	CAISAVRDIIGYTF	TGTGCCATCAGTGCCGTCCGGGACATCATTGGCTACACCTTC
15	TRBV18	-	-	TRBJ2-7	CASSRPTGKGYEQYF	TGTGCCAGCTCACGCCCCACAGGAAAAGGGTACGAGCAGTACTTC
18	TRBV30	TRBD1	-	TRBJ1-1	CAWSGVARDRALDTEAFF	TGTGCCTGGAGTGGGGTCGCACGGGACAGGGCATTGGACACTGAAGCTTTCTTT
16	TRBV7-9	TRBD1	-	TRBJ1-4	CASSKTGFVANEKLFF	TGTGCCAGCAGCAAGACAGGGTTTGTGGCTAATGAAAAACTGTTTTTT
13	TRBV28	-	once	TRBJ1-2	CASSLSPSYGYTF	TGTGCCAGCAGTTTGTCCCCTAGCTATGGCTACACCTTC
15	TRBV19	TRBD1	-	TRBJ2-7	CASGSRGTGPYEQYF	TGTGCCAGTGGCTCTAGGGGGACAGGGCCCTACGAGCAGTACTTC
14	TRBV7-8	-	-	TRBJ1-2	CASSLGTHGKGYTF	TGTGCCAGCAGCTTAGGCACCCACGGGAAGGGCTACACCTTC
16	TRBV19	TRBD1	-	TRBJ1-2	CASRGETGESNYGYTF	TGTGCCAGTAGAGGAGAGACAGGGGAGTCTAACTATGGCTACACCTTC
17	TRBV3-1/TRBV3-2	-	-	TRBJ2-2	CASSQDLFAGNTGELFF	TGTGCCAGCAGCCAAGATCTCTTCGCGGGGAACACCGGGGAGCTGTTTTTT
11	TRBV6-5	TRBD1	-	TRBJ2-3	CAMGQSDTQYF	TGTGCCATGGGACAGTCAGATACGCAGTATTTT
13	TRBV27	-	-	TRBJ2-7	CASRVPGTYEQYF	TGTGCCAGCAGAGTTCCCGGGACCTACGAGCAGTACTTC
14	TRBV7-2	TRBD2	-	TRBJ2-1	CASSFQRGDNEQFF	TGTGCCAGCAGCTTCCAACGGGGGGACAATGAGCAGTTCTTC
17	TRBV3-1/TRBV3-2	-	few	TRBJ1-1	CASSQDTFSGVNTEAFF	TGTGCCAGCAGCCAAGATACGTTTTCCGGTGTGAACACTGAAGCTTTCTTT
13	TRBV2	-	-	TRBJ1-1	CASGGTANTEAFF	TGTGCCAGCGGCGGGACGGCGAACACTGAAGCTTTCTTT
16	TRBV28	-	-	TRBJ2-1	CASSLFGQGHRNEQFF	TGTGCCAGCAGTTTATTCGGGCAGGGCCACCGTAATGAGCAGTTCTTC
15	TRBV5-1	-	-	TRBJ2-3	CASSLEGVSTDTQYF	TGCGCCAGCAGCTTGGAGGGAGTGAGCACAGATACGCAGTATTTT